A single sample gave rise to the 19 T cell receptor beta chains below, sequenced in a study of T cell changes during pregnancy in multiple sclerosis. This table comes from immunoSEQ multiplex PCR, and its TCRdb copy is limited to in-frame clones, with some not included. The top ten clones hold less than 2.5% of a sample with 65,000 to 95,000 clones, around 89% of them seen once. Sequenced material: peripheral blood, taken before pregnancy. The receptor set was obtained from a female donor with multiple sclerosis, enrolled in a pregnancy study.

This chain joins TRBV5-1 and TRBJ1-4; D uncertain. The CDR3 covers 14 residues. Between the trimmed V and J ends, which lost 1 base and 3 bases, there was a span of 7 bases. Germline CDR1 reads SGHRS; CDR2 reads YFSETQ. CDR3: CASSLQDSNEKLFF. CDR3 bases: TGCGCCAGCAGCTTGCAAGACTCTAATGAAAAACTGTTTTTT.

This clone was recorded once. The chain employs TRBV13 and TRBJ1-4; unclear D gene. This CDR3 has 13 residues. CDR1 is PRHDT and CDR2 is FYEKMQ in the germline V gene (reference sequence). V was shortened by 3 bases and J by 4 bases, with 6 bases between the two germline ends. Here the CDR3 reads CASSLGVNEKLFF. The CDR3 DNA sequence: TGTGCCAGCAGCTTGGGAGTTAATGAAAAACTGTTTTTT.

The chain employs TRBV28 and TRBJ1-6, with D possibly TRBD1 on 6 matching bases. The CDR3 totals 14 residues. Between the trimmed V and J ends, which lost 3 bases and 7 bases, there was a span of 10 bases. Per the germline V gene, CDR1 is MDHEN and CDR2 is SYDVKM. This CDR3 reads CASSFSQGNSPLHF. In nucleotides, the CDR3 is TGTGCCAGCAGTTTTAGCCAGGGGAATTCACCCCTCCACTTT. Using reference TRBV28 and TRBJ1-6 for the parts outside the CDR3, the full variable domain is DVKVTQSSRYLVKRTGEKVFLECVQDMDHENMFWYRQDPGLGLRLIYFSYDVKMKEKGDIPEGYSVSREKKERFSLILESASTNQTSMYLCASSFSQGNSPLHFGNGTRLTVT.

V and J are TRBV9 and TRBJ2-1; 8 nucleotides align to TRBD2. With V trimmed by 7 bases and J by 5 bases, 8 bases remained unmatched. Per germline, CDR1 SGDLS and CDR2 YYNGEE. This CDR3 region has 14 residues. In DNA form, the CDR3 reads TGTGCCAGCGGAAGCGGACTAGCAGACAATGAGCAGTTCTTC. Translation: CASGSGLADNEQFF.

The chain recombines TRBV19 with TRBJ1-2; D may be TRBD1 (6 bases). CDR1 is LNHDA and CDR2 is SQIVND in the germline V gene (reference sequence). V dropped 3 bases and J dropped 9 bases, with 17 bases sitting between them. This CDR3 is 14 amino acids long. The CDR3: CASSIYGTGSSYTF. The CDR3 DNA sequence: TGTGCCAGTAGTATTTACGGTACAGGGTCTAGCTACACCTTC.

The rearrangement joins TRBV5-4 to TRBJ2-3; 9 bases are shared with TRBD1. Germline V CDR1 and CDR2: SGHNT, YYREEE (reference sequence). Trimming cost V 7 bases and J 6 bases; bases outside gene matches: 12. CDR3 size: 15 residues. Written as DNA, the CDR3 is TGTGCCAGCGGCGTGCGGGGACAGGGATTGGATACGCAGTATTTT. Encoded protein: CASGVRGQGLDTQYF. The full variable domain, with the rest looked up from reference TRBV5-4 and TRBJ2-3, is ETGVTQSPTHLIKTRGQQVTLRCSSQSGHNTVSWYQQALGQGPQFIFQYYREEENGRGNFPPRFSGLQFPNYSSELNVNALELDDSALYLCASGVRGQGLDTQYFGPGTRLTVL.

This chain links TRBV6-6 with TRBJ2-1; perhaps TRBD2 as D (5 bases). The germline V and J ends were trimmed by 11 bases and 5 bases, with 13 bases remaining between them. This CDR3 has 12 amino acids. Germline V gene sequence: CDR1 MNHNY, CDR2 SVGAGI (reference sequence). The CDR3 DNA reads TGTGCCGGAAGGACCGGGAACAATGAGCAGTTCTTC. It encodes CAGRTGNNEQFF.

Here the CDR3 DNA reads TGTGCCAGCAGCCGATATGGTGGAGGGGAAAGGTTGTCTGGGGCCAACGTCCTGACTTTC. This gives the protein CASSRYGGGERLSGANVLTF. The gene calls are TRBV14 and TRBJ2-6; perhaps TRBD2 as D (6 bases). The germline CDR1 and CDR2 sequences are SGHDN and FVKESK. CDR3 size: 20 residues. Trimming removed 4 bases from V and 1 base from J, with 23 bases in between.

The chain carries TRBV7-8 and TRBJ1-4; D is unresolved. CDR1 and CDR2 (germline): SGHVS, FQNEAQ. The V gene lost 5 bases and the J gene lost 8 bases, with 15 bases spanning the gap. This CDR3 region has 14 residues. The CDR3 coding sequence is TGTGCCAGCAGCCCCGGGAGGGTTTACGAAAAACTGTTTTTT. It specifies CASSPGRVYEKLFF.

The DNA for the CDR3 is TGTGCCAGCAGTGAACGATTAGAGGCTTTATTGAACACTGAAGCTTTCTTT. Protein product: CASSERLEALLNTEAFF. The rearrangement links TRBV2 to TRBJ1-1; no clear D gene. The CDR3 sequence is 17 residues long. Germline CDR1 SNHLY, CDR2 FYNNEI. Deletions cut 2 bases from V and 0 bases from J, with 16 bases between.

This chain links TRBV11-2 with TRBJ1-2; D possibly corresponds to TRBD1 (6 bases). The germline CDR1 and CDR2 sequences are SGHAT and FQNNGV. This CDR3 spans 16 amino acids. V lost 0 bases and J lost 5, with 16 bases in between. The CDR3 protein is CASSLDQWTASYGYTF. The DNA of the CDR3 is TGTGCCAGCAGCTTAGATCAGTGGACAGCCTCTTATGGCTACACCTTC.

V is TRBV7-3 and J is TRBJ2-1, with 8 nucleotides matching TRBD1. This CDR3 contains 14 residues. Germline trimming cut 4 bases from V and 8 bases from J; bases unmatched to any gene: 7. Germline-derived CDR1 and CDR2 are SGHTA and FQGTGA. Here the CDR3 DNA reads TGTGCCAGCAGCTCCACGACAGGGGTGGATGAGCAGTTCTTC. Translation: CASSSTTGVDEQFF.

This chain's CDR3 is CATPKEGRRYEQYF. CDR3 nucleotide sequence: TGTGCCACCCCGAAGGAGGGGCGTCGCTACGAGCAGTACTTC. The chain uses TRBV28 and TRBJ2-7, with TRBD2 as a possible D gene (6 bases). The CDR3 is 14 amino acids. Germline-derived CDR1 and CDR2 are MDHEN and SYDVKM. V shed 10 bases and J shed 3 bases, with 19 bases lying between them.

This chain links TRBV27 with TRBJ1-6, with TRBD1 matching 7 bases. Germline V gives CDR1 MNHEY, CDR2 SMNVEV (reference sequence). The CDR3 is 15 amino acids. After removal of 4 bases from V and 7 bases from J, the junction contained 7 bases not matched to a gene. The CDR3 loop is CASSSNRGPNSPLHF. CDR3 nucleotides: TGTGCCAGCAGTTCGAACAGGGGCCCAAATTCACCCCTCCACTTT.

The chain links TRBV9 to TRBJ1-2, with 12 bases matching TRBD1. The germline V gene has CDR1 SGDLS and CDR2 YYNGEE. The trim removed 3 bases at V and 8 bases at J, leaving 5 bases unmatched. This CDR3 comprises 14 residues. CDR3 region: CASSDGTGGLGYTF. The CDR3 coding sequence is TGTGCCAGCAGCGATGGGACAGGGGGCCTGGGCTACACCTTC.

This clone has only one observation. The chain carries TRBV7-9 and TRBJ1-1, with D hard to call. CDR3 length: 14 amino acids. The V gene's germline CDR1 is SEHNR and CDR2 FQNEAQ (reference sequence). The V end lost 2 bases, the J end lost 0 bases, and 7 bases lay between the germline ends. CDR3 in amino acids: CASSLSSLNTEAFF. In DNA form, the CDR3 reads TGTGCCAGCAGCTTATCGTCCTTGAACACTGAAGCTTTCTTT. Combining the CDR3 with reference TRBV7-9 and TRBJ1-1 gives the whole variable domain DTGVSQNPRHKITKRGQNVTFRCDPISEHNRLYWYRQTLGQGPEFLTYFQNEAQLEKSRLLSDRFSAERPKGSFSTLEIQRTEQGDSAMYLCASSLSSLNTEAFFGQGTRLTVV.

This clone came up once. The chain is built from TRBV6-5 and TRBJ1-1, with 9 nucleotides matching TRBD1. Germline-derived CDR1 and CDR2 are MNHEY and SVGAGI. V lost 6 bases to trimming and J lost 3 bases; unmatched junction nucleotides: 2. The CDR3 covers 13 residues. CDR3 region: CASRRDRDTEAFF. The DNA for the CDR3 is TGTGCCAGCAGGCGGGACAGGGACACTGAAGCTTTCTTT.

CDR3 bases: TGTGCCATCATGACTAGCGGGGGCGGGGAGCTGTTTTTT. This translates into CAIMTSGGGELFF. The J gene is TRBJ2-2, the V gene TRBV10-3, with 12 bases aligning to TRBD2. The J segment lost 7 bases and the V segment lost 7 bases, leaving 1 base of the junction unmatched. The CDR3 consists of 13 residues. Germline V CDR1 and CDR2: ENHRY, SYGVKD.

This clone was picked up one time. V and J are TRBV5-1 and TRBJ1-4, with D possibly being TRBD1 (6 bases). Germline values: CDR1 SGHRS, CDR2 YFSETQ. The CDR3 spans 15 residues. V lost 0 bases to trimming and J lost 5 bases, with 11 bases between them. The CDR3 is CASSLEGGGNEKLFF. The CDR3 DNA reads TGCGCCAGCAGCTTGGAGGGGGGAGGGAATGAAAAACTGTTTTTT.